The present TCR beta chain was sequenced within a study of blood T cell repertoires in COVID-19. Study details: Both acute and convalescent COVID-19 samples were obtained from the United States, Italy and Spain. Sample material is recorded as cDNA or gDNA derived from T cells, B-cell-depleted T cells, or PBMCs.

As originally analysed: Amplified reference gene primers provided the basis for estimating nucleated cell counts. Data came from immunoSEQ multiplex PCR; TCRdb stores just in-frame clones and leaves some out. Clonal size and the V and J genes are those of that table, whereas D and trimming came from the DNA. The sample has about 150,000 clones; roughly nine tenths are singletons. CDR3 length equals 16 residues. Germline V CDR1 and CDR2: SQVTM, ANQGSEA. The junction had 15 bases not matched to a gene; V was cut back by 7 bases and J by 6 bases. The V gene is TRBV29-1, the J gene TRBJ2-1, with 10 bases matching TRBD1. Sequencing used peripheral blood. This clonotype originated in a man in his fifties or sixties with acute or convalescent COVID-19. CDR3 sequence reads: CSGSPGQGSSRNEQFF. In DNA, the CDR3 is TGCAGCGGCAGTCCGGGACAGGGGTCTAGCCGCAATGAGCAGTTCTTC.